The next 15 T cell receptor beta chains were all read from a single sample in a study of blood T cells in healthy people across ages. Then a second PCR, running roughly 7 to 11 cycles, was carried out with a sample-barcoded 5' primer and a J-beta primer mix. TCRdb re-derived calls from the 5' RACE reads in MiXCR, one entry per CDR3 protein. Found here are roughly 680,000 distinct CDR3 sequences, around 52% of them singletons; the top ten hold roughly 14%. Sequencing input: blood. These receptors all stem from a woman at least 80 years old in good health.

Regarding this clonotype: This may stem from a read error, because a much larger clone lies one nucleotide away. The CDR3 nucleotides are TGTGCCGGCAGTCGGGGGACAATCCAGTACTTC. Its translation: CAGSRGTIQYF. The chain links TRBV28 to TRBJ2-7; possibly TRBD1 or TRBD2 for D (6 bases each). The germline V gene encodes CDR1 MDHEN and CDR2 SYDVKM. The CDR3 consists of 11 residues.

V gene TRBV6-1 combines with J gene TRBJ1-6, with D possibly matching TRBD1 (6 bases). The germline gives CDR1 MNHNS, CDR2 SASEGT. V lost 0 bases and J 7 bases, leaving 16 bases between the germline ends. This CDR3 contains 17 residues. The CDR3 DNA follows: TGTGCCAGCAGTGAAGCGGCGGGGGCCTTTCGGAATTCACCCCTCCACTTT. Translating it yields CASSEAAGAFRNSPLHF.

This chain uses TRBV25-1 with TRBJ1-2; D gene ambiguous. V was clipped by 3 bases and J by 6 bases, with 8 bases between them. The CDR3 loop spans 12 amino acids. The germline V gene has CDR1 MGHDK and CDR2 SYGVNS. In DNA, the CDR3 is TGTGCCAGCAGTGATGATGGGGATGGCTACACCTTC. It specifies CASSDDGDGYTF.

This clonotype has just one count. This rearrangement joins TRBV24-1 to TRBJ2-5, with D possibly being TRBD2 (6 bases). The J call is uncertain, as TRBJ2-7 better fits the DNA end. CDR1 and CDR2 (germline): KGHDR, SFDVKD. This CDR3 is built from 13 residues. CDR3 sequence (DNA): TGTGCCACCAGTGATCATGGGACTGACGAGCAGTACTTC. It translates to CATSDHGTDEQYF.

This clonotype was detected a few times. A read error may be the cause here, since a much bigger clone is one base away. V and J are TRBV5-1 and TRBJ2-7; D unclear. The CDR3 is 14 amino acids. The germline V gene encodes CDR1 SGHRS and CDR2 YFSETQ. Trimming removed 4 bases from V and 8 bases from J, with 19 bases in between. The CDR3 DNA reads TGCGCCAGCAGCGTGGCAGGCCAGGAGTACAAGCAGTACTTC. This sequence encodes CASSVAGQEYKQYF.

This sequence joins TRBV21-1 and TRBJ2-7; TRBD1 reflects the table's D call only, with no check against the DNA. TRBV21-1 is a listed pseudogene. The CDR3 consists of 11 residues. This chain's CDR3 is CASSSGGDQYF. In DNA, the CDR3 is TGTGCCAGCAGCAGTGGGGGAGACCAGTACTTC.

A single count supports this clonotype. The V gene is TRBV29-1, the J gene TRBJ2-4; D may be TRBD1 (7 bases). Germline V gene sequence: CDR1 SQVTM, CDR2 ANQGSEA. The CDR3 consists of 12 residues. Trimming shortened V by 4 bases and J by 8 bases, and 12 bases separated the two germline ends. CDR3 nucleotide sequence: TGCAGCGTTGCAGGGGGGCGGGACATTCAGTACTTC. Translation: CSVAGGRDIQYF.

The genes are TRBV7-9 and TRBJ2-3, with D perhaps TRBD1 or TRBD2 (6 bases each). From germline, CDR1 is SEHNR and CDR2 FQNEAQ (reference sequence). CDR3 length: 14 residues. Deletions cut 1 base from V and 6 bases from J, with 11 bases between. The CDR3 DNA follows: TGTGCCAGCAGCTTAGACTCCGGGGGCGATACGCAGTATTTT. Translated: CASSLDSGGDTQYF.

Regarding this clonotype: A read error may be the cause here, since a much bigger clone is one base away. The chain employs TRBV29-1 and TRBJ2-7; D ambiguous. From germline, CDR1 is SQVTM and CDR2 ANQGSEA. The CDR3 consists of 12 residues. DNA of the CDR3: TGCTGCGTTGTTCAAGGGTCCTACGAGCAGTACTTC. Protein: CCVVQGSYEQYF.

The chain joins TRBV12-3 or TRBV12-4 to TRBJ2-5; TRBD2 aligns across 11 bases. The CDR3 spans 15 residues. V shed 7 bases, J shed 2 bases, and the junction held 6 bases outside the gene matches. This CDR3 reads CASTLAGGRQETQYF. CDR3 DNA sequence: TGTGCCAGCACCCTAGCGGGGGGAAGGCAAGAGACCCAGTACTTC.

As to this clonotype: A read error may be the cause here, since a much bigger clone is one base away. This chain uses TRBV20-1 with TRBJ2-1, with 12 bases that match TRBD2. Germline trimming cut 4 bases from V and 8 bases from J; bases unmatched to any gene: 12. Per the germline V gene, CDR1 is DFQATT and CDR2 is SNEGSKA (reference sequence). This CDR3 region has 16 residues. Here the CDR3 DNA reads TGCAGTGCTAAAGCGTGGACTAGCGGGATTATGGATGAGCAGTTCTTC. Translation gives CSAKAWTSGIMDEQFF.

The chain joins TRBV7-8 to TRBJ2-2; D is possibly TRBD2 (5 bases). The CDR3 runs to 17 residues. Germline-derived CDR1 and CDR2 are SGHVS and FQNEAQ. Between the trimmed V and J ends, which lost 7 bases and 6 bases, there was a span of 24 bases. CDR3 sequence: CASITRQGLGWAGELFF. CDR3 DNA sequence: TGTGCCAGCATCACCCGACAAGGACTGGGCTGGGCCGGGGAGCTGTTTTTT.

This clonotype was observed at least ten times. The genes are TRBV27 and TRBJ2-1, with 13 bases aligning to TRBD2. V lost 2 bases to trimming and J lost 4 bases; unmatched junction nucleotides: 5. CDR3 length: 17 amino acids. Germline V gene lookup returns CDR1 MNHEY and CDR2 SMNVEV (reference sequence). The CDR3 nucleotides are TGTGCCAGCAGTTTAAGGACTAGCGGGGGTATTTACAATGAGCAGTTCTTC. This codes for CASSLRTSGGIYNEQFF.

This clonotype occurred many times. Just one base apart from a much larger clone, this may be a read error. V is TRBV20-1 and J is TRBJ2-5, with D perhaps matching TRBD2 (6 bases). V was clipped by 2 bases and J by 5 bases, with 15 bases between them. Germline V lookup: CDR1 DFQATT, CDR2 SNEGSKA (reference sequence). The CDR3 covers 14 residues. CDR3 bases: TGCAGTGCTAGATGGTCTAGCGTTTACGAGACCCAGTACTTC. Its protein is CSARWSSVYETQYF.

The chain couples TRBV7-9 to TRBJ1-1, with a weak D call TRBD1 (6 bases). The germline V gene has CDR1 SEHNR and CDR2 FQNEAQ (reference sequence). The CDR3 is made up of 14 amino acids. The V gene lost 5 bases and the J gene lost 4 bases, with 14 bases spanning the gap. The CDR3 nucleotides read TGTGCCAGCAGCAATCAGGGGTGGGTCACTGAAGCTTTCTTT. It codes for CASSNQGWVTEAFF.